One T cell receptor beta chain is described in this entry. Arm-PCR with iRepertoire HTBI primers amplified the CDR3 regions for these TCR beta libraries. TCRdb recomputed calls from the multiplex PCR reads with MiXCR, one row per CDR3 protein. The sample has hundreds of thousands of distinct CDR3 sequences, less than 20% seen once. The data originate from a study of regulatory T cells in long-lasting Graves disease. Looked up from germline, CDR1 is SGHDN and CDR2 is FVKESK. V lost 5 bases and J lost 3, with 10 bases in between. The CDR3 is 14 residues long. Documented time point: newly diagnosed GD, antithyroid drugs for less than 3 months. Isolated PBMC RNA provided the starting material for the TCR library. These data also featured in a second study, about T cells in Graves' hyperthyroidism and ophthalmopathy. That work contributes: When the TCR CDR3 underwent first-round RT-PCR, the HTBI primer set was used. Model predictions of ophthalmopathy came a median around 6.5 months before onset.

This clonotype was sampled from a woman in her thirties with Graves disease. J is TRBJ2-2 and V is TRBV14; D remains ambiguous. The material was peripheral blood mononuclear cells (PBMCs), obtained at new diagnosis, from a patient treated with antithyroid drugs. CDR3 loop: CASSANPYTGELFF. In DNA, the CDR3 is TGTGCCAGCAGCGCGAACCCATACACCGGGGAGCTGTTTTTT.